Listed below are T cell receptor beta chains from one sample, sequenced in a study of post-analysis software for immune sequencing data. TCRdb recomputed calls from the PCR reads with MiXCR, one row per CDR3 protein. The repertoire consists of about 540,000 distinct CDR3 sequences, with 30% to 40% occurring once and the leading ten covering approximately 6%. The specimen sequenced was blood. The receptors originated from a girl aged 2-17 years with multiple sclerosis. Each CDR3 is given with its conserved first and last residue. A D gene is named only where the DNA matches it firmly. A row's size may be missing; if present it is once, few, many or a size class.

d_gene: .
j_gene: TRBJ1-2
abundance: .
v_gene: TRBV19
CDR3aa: CASSIDGRGNYGYTF
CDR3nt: TGTGCCAGTAGTATAGATGGGCGGGGAAACTATGGCTACACCTTC

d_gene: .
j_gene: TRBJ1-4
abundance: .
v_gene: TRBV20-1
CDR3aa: CSAIRLSTNEKLFF
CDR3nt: TGCAGTGCAATACGGCTATCAACTAATGAAAAACTGTTTTTT

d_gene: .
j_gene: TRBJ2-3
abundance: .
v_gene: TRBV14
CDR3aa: CASSQVGGSGTQYF
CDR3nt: TGTGCCAGCAGCCAAGTGGGGGGATCAGGTACGCAGTATTTT

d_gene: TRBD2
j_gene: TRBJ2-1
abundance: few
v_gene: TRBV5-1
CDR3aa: CATTWGGGPLNEQFF
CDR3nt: TGCGCCACCACCTGGGGCGGGGGGCCGCTCAATGAGCAGTTCTTC

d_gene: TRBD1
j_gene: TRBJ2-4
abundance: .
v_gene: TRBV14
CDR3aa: CASSPGQGVAKNIQYF
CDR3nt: TGTGCCAGCAGCCCCGGACAGGGGGTGGCCAAAAACATTCAGTACTTC

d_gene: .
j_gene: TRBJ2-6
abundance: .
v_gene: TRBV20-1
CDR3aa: CSAKAMVGANVLTF
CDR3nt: TGCAGTGCTAAGGCGATGGTTGGGGCCAACGTCCTGACTTTC

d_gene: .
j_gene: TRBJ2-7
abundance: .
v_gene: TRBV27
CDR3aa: CASSRTIGYEQYF
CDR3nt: TGTGCCAGCAGTCGGACCATCGGCTACGAGCAGTACTTC

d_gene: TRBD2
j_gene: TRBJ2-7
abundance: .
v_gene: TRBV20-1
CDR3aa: CSARDWTSGGGTYEQYF
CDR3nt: TGCAGTGCTAGAGATTGGACTAGCGGGGGCGGAACCTACGAGCAGTACTTC

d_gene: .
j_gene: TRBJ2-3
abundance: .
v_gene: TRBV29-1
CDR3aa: CSVDAGPNTDTQYF
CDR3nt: TGCAGCGTTGATGCAGGGCCCAACACAGATACGCAGTATTTT

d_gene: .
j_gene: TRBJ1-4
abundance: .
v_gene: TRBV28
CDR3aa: CASTISRPLGEKLFF
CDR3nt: TGTGCCAGCACCATAAGTCGGCCCTTGGGGGAAAAACTGTTTTTT

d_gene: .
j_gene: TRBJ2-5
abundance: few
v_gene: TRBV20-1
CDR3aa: CSVVPPAKSPLGTQYF
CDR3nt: TGCAGTGTAGTCCCACCTGCAAAGAGTCCTCTAGGGACCCAGTACTTC

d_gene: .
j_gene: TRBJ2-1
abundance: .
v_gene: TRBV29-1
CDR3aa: CSVEGIKGKLGNEQFF
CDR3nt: TGCAGCGTTGAAGGTATAAAGGGGAAATTGGGCAATGAGCAGTTCTTC

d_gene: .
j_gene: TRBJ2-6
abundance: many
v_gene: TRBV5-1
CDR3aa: CASSLDMGPWLSGANVLTF
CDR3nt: TGCGCCAGCAGCTTGGATATGGGGCCCTGGCTCTCTGGGGCCAACGTCCTGACTTTC

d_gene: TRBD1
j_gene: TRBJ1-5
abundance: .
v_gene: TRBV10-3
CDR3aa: CAIRGDRGDQPQHF
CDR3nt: TGTGCCATCAGGGGGGACAGGGGGGATCAGCCCCAGCATTTT

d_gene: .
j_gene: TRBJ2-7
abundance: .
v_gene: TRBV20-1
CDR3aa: CSAISQEASSYEQYF
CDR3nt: TGCAGTGCTATCTCTCAAGAAGCTAGCTCCTACGAGCAGTACTTC

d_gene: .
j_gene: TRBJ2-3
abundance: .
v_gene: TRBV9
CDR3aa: CASSVSQGDFNTQYF
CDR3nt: TGTGCCAGCAGCGTATCGCAGGGCGACTTCAATACGCAGTATTTT

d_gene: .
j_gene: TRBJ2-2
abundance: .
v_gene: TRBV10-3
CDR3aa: CAISAGQGNTGELFF
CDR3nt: TGTGCCATCAGTGCAGGGCAGGGGAACACCGGGGAGCTGTTTTTT

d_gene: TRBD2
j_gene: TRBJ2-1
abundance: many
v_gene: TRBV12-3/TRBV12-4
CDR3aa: CASSLLAGGPYEQFF
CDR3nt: TGTGCCAGCAGTCTACTAGCGGGGGGGCCGTATGAGCAGTTCTTC

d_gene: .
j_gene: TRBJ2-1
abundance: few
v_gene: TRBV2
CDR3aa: CASRKFREQFF
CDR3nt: TGTGCCAGCAGGAAATTCAGAGAGCAGTTCTTC

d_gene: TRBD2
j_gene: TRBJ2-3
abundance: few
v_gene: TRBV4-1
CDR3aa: CASSLPSSGLAGDTQYF
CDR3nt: TGCGCCAGCAGCCTCCCCTCCTCGGGACTAGCGGGCGATACGCAGTATTTT

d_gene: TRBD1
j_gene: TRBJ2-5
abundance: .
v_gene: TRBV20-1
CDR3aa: CSATRDRGQETQYF
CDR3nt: TGCAGTGCAACTCGGGACAGGGGGCAAGAGACCCAGTACTTC

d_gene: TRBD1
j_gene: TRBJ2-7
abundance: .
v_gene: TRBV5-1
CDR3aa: CASSLDRGSHNEQYF
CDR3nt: TGCGCCAGCAGCTTGGACAGGGGGAGTCACAATGAGCAGTACTTC

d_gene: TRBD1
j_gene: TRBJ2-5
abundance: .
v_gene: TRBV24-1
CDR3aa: CATSEKGAIETQYF
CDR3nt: TGTGCCACCAGTGAGAAGGGGGCTATAGAGACCCAGTACTTC

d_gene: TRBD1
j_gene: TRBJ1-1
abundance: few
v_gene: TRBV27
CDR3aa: CASRPGQGQRAFF
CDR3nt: TGTGCCAGCAGACCGGGACAGGGCCAGCGAGCTTTCTTT

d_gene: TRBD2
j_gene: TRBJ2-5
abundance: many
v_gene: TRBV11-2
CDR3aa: CASSSKAGGRETQYF
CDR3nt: TGTGCCAGCAGCTCTAAAGCGGGGGGTAGGGAGACCCAGTACTTC

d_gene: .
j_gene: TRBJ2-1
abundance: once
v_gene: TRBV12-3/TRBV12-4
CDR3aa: CASTLGTPYEQFF
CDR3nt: TGTGCCAGCACTTTGGGGACGCCCTACGAGCAGTTCTTC

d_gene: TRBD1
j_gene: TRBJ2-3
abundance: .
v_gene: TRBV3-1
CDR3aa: CASSLPGTGWVDTQYF
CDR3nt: TGTGCCAGCAGCCTGCCCGGGACAGGGTGGGTAGATACGCAGTATTTT

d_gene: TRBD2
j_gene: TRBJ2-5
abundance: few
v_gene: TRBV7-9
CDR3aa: CASSLAAISGGIAEETQYF
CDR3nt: TGTGCCAGCAGCTTAGCGGCGATTAGCGGGGGGATTGCCGAAGAGACCCAGTACTTC

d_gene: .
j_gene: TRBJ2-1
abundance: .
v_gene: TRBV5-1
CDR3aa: CASSPIPYNEQFF
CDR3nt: TGCGCCAGCAGCCCCATCCCCTACAATGAGCAGTTCTTC

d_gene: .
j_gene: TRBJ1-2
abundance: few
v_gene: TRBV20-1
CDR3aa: CSASPANYGYTF
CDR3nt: TGCAGTGCTAGTCCGGCCAACTATGGCTACACCTTC

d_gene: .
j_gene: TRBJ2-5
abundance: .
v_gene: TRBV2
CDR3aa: CASMGARQTQYF
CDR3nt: TGTGCCAGCATGGGCGCCCGACAGACCCAGTACTTC

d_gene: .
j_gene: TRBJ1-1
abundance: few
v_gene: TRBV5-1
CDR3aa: CASSFNRATEAFF
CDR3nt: TGCGCCAGCAGCTTCAACAGGGCCACTGAAGCTTTCTTT

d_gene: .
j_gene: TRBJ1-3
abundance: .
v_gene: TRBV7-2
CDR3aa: CARRDLDGNTIYF
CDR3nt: TGTGCCAGGAGGGATCTAGACGGAAACACCATATATTTT

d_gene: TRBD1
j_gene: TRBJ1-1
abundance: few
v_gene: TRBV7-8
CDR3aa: CASSSSTGGGEAFF
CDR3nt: TGTGCCAGCAGCTCCTCGACAGGGGGCGGGGAAGCTTTCTTT

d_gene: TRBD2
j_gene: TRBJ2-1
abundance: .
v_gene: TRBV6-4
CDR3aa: CASSGGGGGAYNEQFF
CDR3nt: TGTGCCAGCAGTGGAGGAGGCGGGGGGGCCTACAATGAGCAGTTCTTC

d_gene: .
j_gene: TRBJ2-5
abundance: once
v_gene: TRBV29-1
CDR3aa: CSVEGAGEETQYF
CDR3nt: TGCAGCGTTGAAGGGGCAGGGGAAGAGACCCAGTACTTC

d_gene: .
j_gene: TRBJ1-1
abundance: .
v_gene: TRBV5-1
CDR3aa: CASSLEQGGTEAFF
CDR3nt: TGCGCCAGCAGCTTGGAACAGGGTGGCACTGAAGCTTTCTTT

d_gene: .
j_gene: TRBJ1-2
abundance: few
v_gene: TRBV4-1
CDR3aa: CASSERDTRFYGYTF
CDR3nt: TGCGCCAGCAGCGAACGGGACACTCGCTTCTATGGCTACACCTTC

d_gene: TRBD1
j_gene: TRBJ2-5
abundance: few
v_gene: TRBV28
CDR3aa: CASSFPGTGTRETQYF
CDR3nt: TGTGCCAGCAGTTTCCCCGGGACAGGGACAAGGGAGACCCAGTACTTC

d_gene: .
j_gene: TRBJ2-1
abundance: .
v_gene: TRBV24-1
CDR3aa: CATSEGLGRPNEQFF
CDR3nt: TGTGCCACCAGTGAAGGGTTAGGGAGACCCAATGAGCAGTTCTTC

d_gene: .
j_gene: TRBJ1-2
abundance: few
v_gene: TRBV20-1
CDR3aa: CSALIPGGLRYGYTF
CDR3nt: TGCAGTGCTCTGATCCCGGGGGGGCTTCGGTATGGCTACACCTTC

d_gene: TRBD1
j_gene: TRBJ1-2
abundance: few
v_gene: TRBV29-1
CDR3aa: CSVAGTGSKGYTF
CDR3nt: TGCAGCGTTGCTGGGACAGGGTCTAAGGGCTACACCTTC

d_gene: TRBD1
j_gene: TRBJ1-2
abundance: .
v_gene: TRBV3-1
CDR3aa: CASSHAGQGEGYTF
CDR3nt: TGTGCCAGCAGCCACGCAGGACAGGGAGAAGGCTACACCTTC

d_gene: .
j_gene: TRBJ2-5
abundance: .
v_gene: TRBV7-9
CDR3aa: CASSPPGNLQETQYF
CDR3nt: TGTGCCAGCAGCCCCCCCGGCAACCTACAGGAGACCCAGTACTTC

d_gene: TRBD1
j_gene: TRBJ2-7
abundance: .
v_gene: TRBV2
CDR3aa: CASRYDRGMREQYF
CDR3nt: TGTGCCAGCCGATACGACAGGGGGATGAGAGAGCAGTACTTC

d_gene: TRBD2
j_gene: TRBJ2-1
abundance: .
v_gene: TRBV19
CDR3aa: CASSPLAGGREQFF
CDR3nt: TGTGCCAGTAGTCCACTAGCGGGAGGGCGTGAGCAGTTCTTC

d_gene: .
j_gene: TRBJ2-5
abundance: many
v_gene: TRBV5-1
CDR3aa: CASSLDETQYF
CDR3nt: TGCGCCAGCAGCTTGGATGAGACCCAGTACTTC

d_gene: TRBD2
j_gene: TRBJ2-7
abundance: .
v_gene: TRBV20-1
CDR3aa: CSASWGGPYNEQYF
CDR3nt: TGCAGTGCTAGTTGGGGGGGTCCCTACAATGAGCAGTACTTC

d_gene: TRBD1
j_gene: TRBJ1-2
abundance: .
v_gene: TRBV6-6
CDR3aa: CASSCFTGAYGYTF
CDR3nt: TGTGCCAGCAGTTGCTTCACAGGGGCTTATGGCTACACCTTC

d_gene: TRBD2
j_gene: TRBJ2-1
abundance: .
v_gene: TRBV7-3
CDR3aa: CASSPSTRTSYNEQFF
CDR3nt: TGTGCCAGCAGCCCAAGTACCCGGACTAGCTACAATGAGCAGTTCTTC

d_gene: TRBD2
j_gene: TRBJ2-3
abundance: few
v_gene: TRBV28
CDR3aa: CASSVSGGARGATQYF
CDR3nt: TGTGCCAGCAGCGTTAGCGGGGGGGCCCGGGGAGCTACGCAGTATTTT

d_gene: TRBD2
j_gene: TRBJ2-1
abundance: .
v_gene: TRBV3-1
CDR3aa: CASTSGVGSYNEQFF
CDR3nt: TGTGCCAGCACTAGCGGGGTGGGGTCCTACAATGAGCAGTTCTTC

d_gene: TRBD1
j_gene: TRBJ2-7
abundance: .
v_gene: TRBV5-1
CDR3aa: CASSIGQGRYEQYF
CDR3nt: TGCGCCAGCAGCATCGGACAGGGGAGATACGAGCAGTACTTC

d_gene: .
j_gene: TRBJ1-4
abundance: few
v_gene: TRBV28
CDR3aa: CASSFSTTATNEKLFF
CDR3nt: TGTGCCAGCAGTTTCTCCACGACAGCAACTAATGAAAAACTGTTTTTT

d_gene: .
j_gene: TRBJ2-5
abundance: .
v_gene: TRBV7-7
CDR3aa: CASSPNAFQETQYF
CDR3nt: TGTGCCAGCAGCCCTAATGCATTTCAAGAGACCCAGTACTTC

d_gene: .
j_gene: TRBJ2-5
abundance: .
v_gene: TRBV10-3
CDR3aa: CAIRGDKGEETQYF
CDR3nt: TGTGCCATCAGGGGGGATAAGGGCGAAGAGACCCAGTACTTC

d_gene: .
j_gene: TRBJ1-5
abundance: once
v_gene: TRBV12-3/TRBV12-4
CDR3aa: CASGFDQPQHF
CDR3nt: TGTGCCAGCGGGTTTGATCAGCCCCAGCATTTT

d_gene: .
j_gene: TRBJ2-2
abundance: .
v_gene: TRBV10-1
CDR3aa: CASSEQAQGTGELFF
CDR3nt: TGCGCCAGCAGTGAGCAGGCCCAGGGCACCGGGGAGCTGTTTTTT

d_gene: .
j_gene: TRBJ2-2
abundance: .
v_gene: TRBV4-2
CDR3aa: CASSQGFGTGKNTGELFF
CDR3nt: TGTGCCAGCAGCCAAGGATTCGGGACGGGGAAGAACACCGGGGAGCTGTTTTTT